A single sample gave rise to the 32 T cell receptor beta chains below, sequenced in a study of blood T cell repertoires in COVID-19. TCRdb's table, derived via immunoSEQ multiplex PCR, lists solely in-frame clones and lacks some. This table holds 110,000 to 150,000 clones, over 75% found once. The sample comprised peripheral blood. Receptors were obtained from a middle-aged man with acute or convalescent COVID-19.

A single count supports this clone. The rearrangement links TRBV11-2 to TRBJ1-4; the D is unclear. The CDR3 consists of 15 residues. V was cut by 2 bases and J by 0 bases, with 7 bases left in between. Looked up from germline, CDR1 is SGHAT and CDR2 is FQNNGV. As DNA, the CDR3 is TGTGCCAGCAGCTTATGGGCCGCAACTAATGAAAAACTGTTTTTT. It translates to CASSLWAATNEKLFF.

The chain links TRBV10-3 to TRBJ1-3; 10 nucleotides match TRBD1. With V trimmed by 6 bases and J by 3 bases, 5 bases remained unmatched. This CDR3 spans 15 amino acids. CDR1 ENHRY and CDR2 SYGVKD come from the germline V gene. The CDR3 DNA is TGTGCCATCAGCCTAGGACAGGGGGGTGGAAACACCATATATTTT. It encodes CAISLGQGGGNTIYF.

The chain combines TRBV11-1 with TRBJ2-5; 10 nucleotides match TRBD1. This CDR3 has 15 amino acids. Trimming at V came to 0 bases and at J to 10 bases, leaving 8 bases not matched to a gene. The germline V gene encodes CDR1 SGHAT and CDR2 FQDESV (reference sequence). CDR3 sequence (DNA): TGTGCCAGCAGCTTAGCCGGGACAGGGGAGGGTGGCCAGTACTTC. Protein: CASSLAGTGEGGQYF.

This sequence joins TRBV4-1 and TRBJ1-6; 8 bases agree with TRBD1. The CDR3 is made up of 14 amino acids. Germline-derived CDR1 and CDR2 are MGHRA and YSYEKL. Losses at the gene ends were 1 base for V and 10 bases for J; bases not matched to a gene: 3. The CDR3 sequence: CASSQGTGNSPLHF. The CDR3 DNA reads TGCGCCAGCAGCCAAGGGACAGGGAACTCACCCCTCCACTTT.

This chain uses TRBV7-8 with TRBJ2-1, with 7 nucleotides matching TRBD2. Per the germline V gene, CDR1 is SGHVS and CDR2 is FQNEAQ. V lost 5 bases, J lost 8 bases, and 9 bases stayed unmatched. The CDR3 is 14 amino acids. Here the CDR3 reads CASSPRTRLHEQFF. In DNA, the CDR3 is TGTGCCAGCAGCCCCAGGACTAGGTTACATGAGCAGTTCTTC.

The chain couples TRBV7-9 to TRBJ1-2; TRBD1 matches 7 bases. Germline V CDR1 and CDR2: SEHNR, FQNEAQ (reference sequence). Trimming removed 3 bases from V and 0 bases from J; junction bases left unmatched: 7. The CDR3 is 16 amino acids. The CDR3 loop is CASSFQDRVPNYGYTF. CDR3 sequence (DNA): TGTGCCAGCAGCTTCCAAGACAGGGTCCCTAACTATGGCTACACCTTC.

The chain carries TRBV4-1 and TRBJ2-2, with a possible D match to TRBD2 (6 bases). With 3 bases removed from V and 6 bases from J, the gap between germline ends came to 14 bases. The CDR3 consists of 15 residues. The V gene's germline CDR1 is MGHRA and CDR2 YSYEKL. The CDR3 loop is CASSHPAGSAGELFF. The CDR3 DNA follows: TGCGCCAGCAGCCACCCCGCGGGAAGTGCCGGGGAGCTGTTTTTT.

V gene TRBV19 combines with J gene TRBJ1-3; D call uncertain. The CDR3 is 15 residues long. Looked up from germline, CDR1 is LNHDA and CDR2 is SQIVND (reference sequence). Trimming shortened V by 9 bases and J by 0 bases, and 15 bases separated the two germline ends. In DNA, the CDR3 is TGTGCCAGCCAAAAGGAGGGCCACTCTGGAAACACCATATATTTT. As protein: CASQKEGHSGNTIYF.

V is TRBV15 and J is TRBJ1-2, with 7 nucleotides matching TRBD1. Trimming at V came to 0 bases and at J to 8 bases, leaving 6 bases not matched to a gene. This CDR3 comprises 14 residues. The germline V gene has CDR1 LNHNV and CDR2 YYDKDF (reference sequence). Here the CDR3 DNA reads TGTGCCACCAGCAGAGACAGACAGGGCCGGGGCTACACCTTC. Its translation: CATSRDRQGRGYTF.

The chain is built from TRBV2 and TRBJ2-1, with D possibly being TRBD2 (6 bases). Germline V CDR1 and CDR2: SNHLY, FYNNEI. V was trimmed by 6 bases and J by 9 bases, leaving 9 bases between them. This CDR3 region has 11 residues. CDR3 sequence: CASRRGGEQFF. DNA for the CDR3: TGTGCCAGCAGGCGGGGCGGTGAGCAGTTCTTC.

This sequence joins TRBV27 and TRBJ1-6, with D tentatively TRBD1 (5 bases). Germline CDR1 and CDR2: MNHEY and SMNVEV (reference sequence). V gave up 0 bases and J gave up 2 bases, with 5 bases separating them. This CDR3 has 15 amino acids. CDR3 region: CASSLSTAYNSPLHF. In DNA form, the CDR3 reads TGTGCCAGCAGTTTATCGACAGCCTATAATTCACCCCTCCACTTT.

Here the CDR3 reads CASCPSLGSEQYF. Written as DNA, the CDR3 is TGTGCCAGCTGCCCTTCGCTAGGGAGCGAGCAGTACTTC. The chain is built from TRBV6-5 and TRBJ2-7; a possible D gene is TRBD2 (5 bases). CDR3 length: 13 amino acids. Germline V gene lookup returns CDR1 MNHEY and CDR2 SVGAGI. V dropped 8 bases and J dropped 6 bases, with 17 bases sitting between them.

This clone has a handful of counts. The genes are TRBV11-2 and TRBJ1-1, with D perhaps TRBD1 (6 bases). Germline V gives CDR1 SGHAT, CDR2 FQNNGV. The length of the CDR3 is 14 residues. V lost 6 bases and J lost 6, with 17 bases in between. The CDR3 protein is CASRMQGQGAEAFF. DNA of the CDR3: TGTGCCAGCAGAATGCAGGGGCAAGGCGCTGAAGCTTTCTTT. Complete variable domain (other parts from reference TRBV11-2 and TRBJ1-1): EAGVAQSPRYKIIEKRQSVAFWCNPISGHATLYWYQQILGQGPKLLIQFQNNGVVDDSQLPKDRFSAERLKGVDSTLKIQPAKLEDSAVYLCASRMQGQGAEAFFGQGTRLTVV.

The V call is TRBV6-2 or TRBV6-3, the J call TRBJ1-6, with TRBD1 matching 9 bases. V lost 2 bases, J lost 7 bases, and 6 bases stayed unmatched. There are 16 residues in the CDR3. CDR1 and CDR2 (germline): MNHEY, SVGEGT. In DNA, the CDR3 is TGTGCCAGCAGTTACCCGGGACAGGGTGGCAATTCACCCCTCCACTTT. Amino acid sequence: CASSYPGQGGNSPLHF.

The CDR3: CATSDAVPTKTQYF. CDR3 DNA sequence: TGTGCCACCAGTGATGCGGTGCCTACGAAGACCCAGTACTTC. The rearrangement uses TRBV24-1 and TRBJ2-5; no clear D. V dropped 3 bases and J dropped 6 bases, with 13 bases sitting between them. Germline values: CDR1 KGHDR, CDR2 SFDVKD. The CDR3 consists of 14 residues.

The V call is TRBV3-1 (or the pseudogene TRBV3-2), the J call TRBJ1-4; maybe TRBD1 (6 bases). V dropped 2 bases and J dropped 2 bases, with 12 bases sitting between them. The CDR3 loop spans 16 amino acids. Germline CDR1 is LGHDT and CDR2 is YNNKEL (reference sequence). CDR3 in DNA: TGTGCCAGCAGCCAATACGGCGGACAGACTAATGAAAAACTGTTTTTT. Its translation is CASSQYGGQTNEKLFF.

The chain links TRBV5-6 to TRBJ1-3, with a weak D call TRBD1 (5 bases). V lost 4 bases and J lost 0, with 8 bases in between. Germline V gene lookup returns CDR1 SGHDT and CDR2 YYEEEE. The CDR3 runs 14 residues. The CDR3 region is CASSIQASGNTIYF. DNA of the CDR3: TGTGCCAGCAGCATACAGGCCTCTGGAAACACCATATATTTT.

The genes are TRBV3-1 (or the pseudogene TRBV3-2) and TRBJ1-2, with 9 bases aligning to TRBD1. Trimming took 0 bases from V and 14 from J; bases not matched to a gene: 10. The CDR3 totals 14 residues. Germline CDR1 is LGHDT and CDR2 is YNNKEL (reference sequence). The CDR3 region is CASSQDWTGDRRTF. The CDR3 region has the DNA TGTGCCAGCAGCCAAGACTGGACAGGGGACCGCCGTACCTTC.

The V call is TRBV7-6, the J call TRBJ2-1, with 12 bases lining up with TRBD2. The V gene end was trimmed by 4 bases and the J gene end by 7 bases; junction bases not matched to a gene: 5. Germline V gives CDR1 SGHVS, CDR2 FNYEAQ. The CDR3 runs 15 residues. The CDR3, as DNA: TGTGCCAGCAGCTCTAGCGGGAGGGCGGGGAATGAGCAGTTCTTC. Its translation: CASSSSGRAGNEQFF.

The chain employs TRBV5-6 and TRBJ1-2, with TRBD1 matching 7 bases. Germline CDR1 SGHDT, CDR2 YYEEEE. The CDR3 contains 14 residues. With 0 bases clipped from V and 7 bases from J, the junction kept 6 bases outside the gene matches. In DNA form, the CDR3 reads TGTGCCAGCAGCTTGGGGCAGGGGGATCGTGGCTACACCTTC. Translated, it gives CASSLGQGDRGYTF.

The CDR3 nucleotides are TGTGCCAGCAGCCAAGGGCTCCCAGTGAATGAAAAACTGTTTTTT. Translated, it gives CASSQGLPVNEKLFF. The genes are TRBV3-1 (or the pseudogene TRBV3-2) and TRBJ1-4, with D hard to call. CDR1 is LGHDT and CDR2 is YNNKEL in the germline V gene (reference sequence). Trimming cost V 1 base and J 5 bases, with 11 bases left between them. The CDR3 totals 15 residues.

The rearrangement links TRBV6-5 to TRBJ2-5, with 7 positions matching TRBD1. Trimming took 0 bases from V and 0 from J; bases not matched to a gene: 1. The CDR3 length is 15 residues. Germline CDR1 reads MNHEY; CDR2 reads SVGAGI. CDR3 amino acids: CASSYSTGYQETQYF. The CDR3 DNA reads as TGTGCCAGCAGTTACTCGACAGGGTACCAAGAGACCCAGTACTTC.

The V gene is TRBV19, the J gene TRBJ1-1; TRBD1 matches at 9 bases. After removal of 5 bases from V and 4 bases from J, the junction contained 8 bases not matched to a gene. This CDR3 is built from 15 residues. Germline CDR1 and CDR2: LNHDA and SQIVND (reference sequence). CDR3 loop: CASSPRDREFTEAFF. The CDR3, as DNA: TGTGCCAGTAGTCCCCGGGACAGGGAATTCACTGAAGCTTTCTTT.

The chain employs TRBV19 and TRBJ1-1, with D tentatively TRBD1 (5 bases). The CDR3 is made up of 14 amino acids. Germline-derived CDR1 and CDR2 are LNHDA and SQIVND (reference sequence). Trimming took 3 bases from V and 0 from J, leaving 8 bases between them. The CDR3 sequence: CASSIMGLNTEAFF. For the CDR3, the DNA is TGTGCCAGTAGTATCATGGGGCTGAACACTGAAGCTTTCTTT.

V and J are TRBV7-6 and TRBJ2-7; perhaps TRBD1 as D (6 bases). The CDR3 covers 15 residues. The V gene's germline CDR1 is SGHVS and CDR2 FNYEAQ. Between the trimmed V and J ends, which lost 0 bases and 0 bases, there was a span of 9 bases. This CDR3 is CASSLADRSSYEQYF. The CDR3 coding sequence is TGTGCCAGCAGCTTAGCGGACAGAAGCTCCTACGAGCAGTACTTC.

This rearrangement joins TRBV7-9 to TRBJ1-5; D unresolved. CDR1 SEHNR and CDR2 FQNEAQ come from the germline V gene (reference sequence). CDR3 length: 14 amino acids. The V end was cut by 3 bases, the J end by 3 bases, with 9 bases between. This CDR3 is CASSFRGSNQPQHF. The CDR3 nucleotides are TGTGCCAGCAGCTTTCGGGGATCCAATCAGCCCCAGCATTTT.

CDR3 residues: CASSVATGGSNYGYTF. The CDR3 DNA is TGTGCCAGTAGTGTGGCGACAGGGGGCTCTAACTATGGCTACACCTTC. This chain connects TRBV19 to TRBJ1-2; 10 bases map to TRBD1. The CDR3 sequence is 16 residues long. After removal of 5 bases from V and 0 bases from J, the junction contained 6 bases not matched to a gene. CDR1 and CDR2 from the germline V gene are LNHDA and SQIVND (reference sequence).

The V gene is TRBV28, the J gene TRBJ2-1, with 11 bases identical to TRBD2. Trimming removed 7 bases from V and 6 bases from J; junction bases left unmatched: 14. This CDR3 spans 17 amino acids. Germline-derived CDR1 and CDR2 are MDHEN and SYDVKM. The CDR3 region is CASTVLAGAFVRNEQFF. As DNA, the CDR3 is TGTGCCAGCACCGTACTAGCGGGAGCATTCGTACGCAATGAGCAGTTCTTC.

The chain couples TRBV28 to TRBJ2-2; a weak D match, TRBD2 (6 bases). The CDR3 is 19 residues long. The V gene's germline CDR1 is MDHEN and CDR2 SYDVKM. Trimming cost V 2 bases and J 2 bases, with 21 bases left between them. The CDR3 protein is CASSLSPGLPNPNTGELFF. The CDR3 DNA reads TGTGCCAGCAGTTTAAGCCCGGGACTTCCTAACCCTAACACCGGGGAGCTGTTTTTT.

Written as DNA, the CDR3 is TGTGCCAGCAGCAAAGTTATAGCGGTACTTAATGAAAAACTGTTTTTT. Translated: CASSKVIAVLNEKLFF. V is TRBV21-1 and J is TRBJ1-4. TRBV21-1 is a pseudogene locus. This CDR3 contains 16 residues.

Only one count was recorded for this clone. The chain has TRBV28 and TRBJ2-7, with D tentatively TRBD2 (5 bases). CDR1 and CDR2 from the germline V gene are MDHEN and SYDVKM. Trimming took off 5 bases at V and 3 bases at J, with 17 bases between the two ends. The CDR3 loop spans 15 amino acids. The CDR3 loop reads CASSPPRERDYEQYF. CDR3 coding DNA: TGTGCCAGCAGTCCTCCGAGAGAACGGGACTACGAGCAGTACTTC. Full variable domain (outside the CDR3, taken from reference TRBV28 and TRBJ2-7): DVKVTQSSRYLVKRTGEKVFLECVQDMDHENMFWYRQDPGLGLRLIYFSYDVKMKEKGDIPEGYSVSREKKERFSLILESASTNQTSMYLCASSPPRERDYEQYFGPGTRLTVT.

V usage is TRBV6-5 and J usage is TRBJ2-1; 8 positions match TRBD1. Germline CDR1 is MNHEY and CDR2 is SVGAGI. V trimming: 7 bases; J trimming: 12 bases; junction bases outside the gene matches: 8. This CDR3 has 12 residues. The CDR3 loop is CASTGGGTGQFF. CDR3 in DNA: TGTGCCAGCACCGGGGGCGGGACAGGGCAGTTCTTC.